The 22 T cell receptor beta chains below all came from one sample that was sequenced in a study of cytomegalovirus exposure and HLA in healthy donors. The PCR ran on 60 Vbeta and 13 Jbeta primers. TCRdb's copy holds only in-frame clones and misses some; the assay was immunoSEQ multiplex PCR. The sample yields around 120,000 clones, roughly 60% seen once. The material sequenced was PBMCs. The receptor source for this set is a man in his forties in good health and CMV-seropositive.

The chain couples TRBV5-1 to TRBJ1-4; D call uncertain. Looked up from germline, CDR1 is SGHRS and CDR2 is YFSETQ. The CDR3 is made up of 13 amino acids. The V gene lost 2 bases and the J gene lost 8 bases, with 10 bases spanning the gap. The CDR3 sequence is CASSLQQNEKLFF. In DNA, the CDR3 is TGCGCCAGCAGCTTACAACAGAACGAAAAACTGTTTTTT.

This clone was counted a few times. The CDR3: CASSDTLWEQYF. CDR3 coding DNA: TGCGCCAGCAGCGACACCTTATGGGAGCAGTACTTC. This chain links TRBV4-1 with TRBJ2-7; the D is unclear. The CDR3 is made up of 12 amino acids. The germline V gene has CDR1 MGHRA and CDR2 YSYEKL. Trimming stripped 5 bases from V and 7 bases from J, with 12 bases between.

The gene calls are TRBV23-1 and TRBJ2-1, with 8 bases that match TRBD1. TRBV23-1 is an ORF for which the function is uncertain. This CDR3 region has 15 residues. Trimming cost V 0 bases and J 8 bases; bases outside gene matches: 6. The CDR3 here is CASSQSGTGPDEQFF. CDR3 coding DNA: TGCGCCAGCAGTCAATCTGGGACAGGCCCTGATGAGCAGTTCTTC.

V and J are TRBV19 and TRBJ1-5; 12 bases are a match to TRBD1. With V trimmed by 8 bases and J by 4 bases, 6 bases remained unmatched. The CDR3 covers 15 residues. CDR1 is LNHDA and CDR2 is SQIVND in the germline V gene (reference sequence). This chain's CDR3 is CASQPGQGANQPQHF. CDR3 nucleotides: TGTGCCAGTCAACCGGGACAGGGGGCGAATCAGCCCCAGCATTTT.

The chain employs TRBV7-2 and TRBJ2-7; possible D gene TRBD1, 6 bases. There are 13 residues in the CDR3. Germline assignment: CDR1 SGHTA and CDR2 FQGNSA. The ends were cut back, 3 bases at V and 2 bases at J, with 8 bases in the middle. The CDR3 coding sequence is TGTGCCAGCAGCTTTCCAGGGGCCTACGAGCAGTACTTC. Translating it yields CASSFPGAYEQYF.

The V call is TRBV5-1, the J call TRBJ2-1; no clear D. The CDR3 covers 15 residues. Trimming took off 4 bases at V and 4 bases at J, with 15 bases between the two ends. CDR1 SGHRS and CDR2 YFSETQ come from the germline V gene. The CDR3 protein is CASSPSDGLYNEQFF. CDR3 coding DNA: TGCGCCAGCAGCCCCTCGGATGGGCTTTACAATGAGCAGTTCTTC. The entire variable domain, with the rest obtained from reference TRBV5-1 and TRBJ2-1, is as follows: KAGVTQTPRYLIKTRGQQVTLSCSPISGHRSVSWYQQTPGQGLQFLFEYFSETQRNKGNFPGRFSGRQFSNSRSEMNVSTLELGDSALYLCASSPSDGLYNEQFFGPGTRLTVL.

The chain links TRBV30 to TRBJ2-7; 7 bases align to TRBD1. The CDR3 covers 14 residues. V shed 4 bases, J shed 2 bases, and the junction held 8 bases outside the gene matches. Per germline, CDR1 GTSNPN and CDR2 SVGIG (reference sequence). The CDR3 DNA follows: TGTGCCTGGATATCCGGGACAGTAACCTACGAGCAGTACTTC. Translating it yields CAWISGTVTYEQYF.

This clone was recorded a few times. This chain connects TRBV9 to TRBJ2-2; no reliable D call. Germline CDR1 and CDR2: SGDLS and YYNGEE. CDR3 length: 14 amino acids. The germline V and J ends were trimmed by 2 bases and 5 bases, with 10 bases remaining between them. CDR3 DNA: TGTGCCAGCAGCGTGAGCCCGTGGACCGGGGAGCTGTTTTTT. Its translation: CASSVSPWTGELFF.

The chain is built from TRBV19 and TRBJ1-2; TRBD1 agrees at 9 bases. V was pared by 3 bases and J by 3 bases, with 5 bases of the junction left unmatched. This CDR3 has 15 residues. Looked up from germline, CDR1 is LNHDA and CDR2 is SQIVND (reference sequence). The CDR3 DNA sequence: TGTGCCAGTAGTATGGGGGGACAGGGTGACTATGGCTACACCTTC. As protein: CASSMGGQGDYGYTF.

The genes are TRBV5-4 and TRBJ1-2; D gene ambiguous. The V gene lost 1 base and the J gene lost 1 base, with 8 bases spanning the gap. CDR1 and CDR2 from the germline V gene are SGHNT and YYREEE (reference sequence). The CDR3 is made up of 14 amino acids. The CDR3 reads CASSLWAGNYGYTF. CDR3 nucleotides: TGTGCCAGCAGCTTGTGGGCGGGTAACTATGGCTACACCTTC.

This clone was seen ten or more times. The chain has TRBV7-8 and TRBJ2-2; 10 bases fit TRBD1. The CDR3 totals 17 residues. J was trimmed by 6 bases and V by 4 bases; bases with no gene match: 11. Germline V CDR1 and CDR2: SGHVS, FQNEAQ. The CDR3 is CASSYPGQGYSAGELFF. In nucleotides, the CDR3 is TGTGCCAGCAGCTATCCGGGACAGGGGTATTCGGCCGGGGAGCTGTTTTTT.

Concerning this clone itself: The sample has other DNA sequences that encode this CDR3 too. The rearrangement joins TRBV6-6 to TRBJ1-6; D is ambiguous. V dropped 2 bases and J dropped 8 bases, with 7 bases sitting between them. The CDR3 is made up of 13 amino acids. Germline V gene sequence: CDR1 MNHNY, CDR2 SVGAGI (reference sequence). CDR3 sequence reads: CASSYPSDSPLHF. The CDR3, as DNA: TGTGCCAGCAGTTACCCGAGTGATTCACCCCTCCACTTT.

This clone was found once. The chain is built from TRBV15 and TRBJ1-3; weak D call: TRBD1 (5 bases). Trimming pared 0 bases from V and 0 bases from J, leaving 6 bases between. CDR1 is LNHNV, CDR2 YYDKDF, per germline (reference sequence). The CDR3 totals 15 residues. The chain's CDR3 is CATSREQGSGNTIYF. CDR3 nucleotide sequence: TGTGCCACCAGCAGAGAGCAGGGCTCTGGAAACACCATATATTTT.

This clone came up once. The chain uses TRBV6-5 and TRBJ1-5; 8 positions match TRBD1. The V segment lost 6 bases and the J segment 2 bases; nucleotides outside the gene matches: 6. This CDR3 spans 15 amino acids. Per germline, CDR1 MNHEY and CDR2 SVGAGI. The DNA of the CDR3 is TGTGCCAGCAGGGTGACAGGGGCGGGCAATCAGCCCCAGCATTTT. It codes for CASRVTGAGNQPQHF.

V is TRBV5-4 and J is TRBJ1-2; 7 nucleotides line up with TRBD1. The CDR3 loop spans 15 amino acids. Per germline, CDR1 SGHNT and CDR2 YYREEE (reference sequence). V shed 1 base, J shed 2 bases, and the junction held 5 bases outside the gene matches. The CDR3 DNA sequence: TGTGCCAGCAGCTTGTCGGCACAGGGGAACTATGGCTACACCTTC. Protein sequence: CASSLSAQGNYGYTF.

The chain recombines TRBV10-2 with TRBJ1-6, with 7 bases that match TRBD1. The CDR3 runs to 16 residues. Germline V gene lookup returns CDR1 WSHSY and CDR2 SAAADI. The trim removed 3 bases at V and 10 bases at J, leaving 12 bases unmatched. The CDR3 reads CASSDAGPGGRSPLHF. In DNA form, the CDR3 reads TGCGCCAGCAGTGATGCGGGGCCAGGGGGGAGGTCACCCCTCCACTTT.

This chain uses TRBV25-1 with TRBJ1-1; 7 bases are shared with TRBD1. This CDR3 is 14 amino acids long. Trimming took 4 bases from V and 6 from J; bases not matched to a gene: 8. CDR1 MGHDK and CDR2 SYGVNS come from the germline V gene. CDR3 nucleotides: TGTGCCAGCAGTGTGACAGGGACTTCGGCTGAAGCTTTCTTT. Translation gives CASSVTGTSAEAFF.

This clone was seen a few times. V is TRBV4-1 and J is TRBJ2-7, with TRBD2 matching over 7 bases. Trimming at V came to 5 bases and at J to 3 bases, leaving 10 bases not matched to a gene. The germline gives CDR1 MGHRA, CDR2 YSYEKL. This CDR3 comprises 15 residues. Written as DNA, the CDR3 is TGCGCCAGCAGCAGACTAGCTCTTGGTCGCTACGAGCAGTACTTC. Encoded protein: CASSRLALGRYEQYF.

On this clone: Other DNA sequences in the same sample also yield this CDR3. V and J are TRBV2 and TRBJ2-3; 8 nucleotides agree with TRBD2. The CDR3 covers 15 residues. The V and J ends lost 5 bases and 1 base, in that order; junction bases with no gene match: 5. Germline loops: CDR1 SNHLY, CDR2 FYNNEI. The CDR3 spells CASSLSGGGTDTQYF. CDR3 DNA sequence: TGTGCCAGCAGTTTAAGCGGGGGAGGCACAGATACGCAGTATTTT.

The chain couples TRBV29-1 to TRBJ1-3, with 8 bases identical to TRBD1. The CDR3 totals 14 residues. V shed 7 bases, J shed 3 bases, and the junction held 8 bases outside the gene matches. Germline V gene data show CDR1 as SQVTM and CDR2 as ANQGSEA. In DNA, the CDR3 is TGCAGCGCAGCCGGACAGGGCGGTGGAAACACCATATATTTT. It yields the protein CSAAGQGGGNTIYF.

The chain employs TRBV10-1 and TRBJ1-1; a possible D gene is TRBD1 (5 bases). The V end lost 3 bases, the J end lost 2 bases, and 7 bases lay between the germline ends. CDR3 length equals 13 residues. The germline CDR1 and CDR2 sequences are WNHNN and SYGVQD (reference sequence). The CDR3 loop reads CASSEQANTEAFF. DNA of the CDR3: TGCGCCAGCAGTGAACAGGCTAACACTGAAGCTTTCTTT.

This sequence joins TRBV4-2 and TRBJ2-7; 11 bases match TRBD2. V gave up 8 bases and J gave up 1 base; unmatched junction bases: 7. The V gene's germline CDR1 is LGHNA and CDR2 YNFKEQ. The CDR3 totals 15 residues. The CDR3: CASGPGTSGSYEQYF. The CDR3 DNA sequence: TGTGCCAGCGGACCGGGGACTAGCGGATCCTACGAGCAGTACTTC.